This T cell receptor beta chain was profiled in a study of brain T cells in children with intractable seizures (dated by TCRdb to the early 2020s). For the study in its entirety: As a first screen for immune gene transcripts, resected brain tissue from approximately 50 pediatric epilepsy surgery cases was run on a NanoString immunology panel. Of the approximately 12 selected surgery cases, pre-surgery blood was also sequenced for eight, so four had brain tissue only.

The immunoSEQ assay was applied to genomic DNA to generate the TCR beta chain sequences. The study's own analysis went as follows. CDR3 sequences that did not begin with the conserved framework cysteine at position 104 were removed manually. To get clonality, the normalized Shannon's Diversity Index was subtracted from one, giving values from 0 (maximal diversity) to 1 (oligoclonal). Differences in the frequency of the same CDR3 between samples, such as brain versus blood, were assessed with chi-squared comparison-of-proportions tests. Public clonotypes were identified through searches of immuneACCESS, and similarity to known antiviral clonotypes was evaluated with the VDJdb browser. Held by TCRdb, this immuneACCESS table contains in-frame sequences only and omits some clones. Under half of the omission traces to an unresolved V gene where checked; the cause of the rest is unknown. The V and J calls and clone size were taken over from that table, and D and trimming were inferred from the DNA. This sample holds 50,000 to 75,000 clones; around 95% were observed only once. Around 0.4% of the sample comes from the top ten.

About this clone: What this receptor recognizes is not known. No base-level quality is on record; no much larger clone is a single base apart.

The time point tag for this specimen amounts to: resected brain tissue, or blood drawn just prior to surgery. Surgery cases with the highest brain T cell transcript signatures were selected for TCR beta chain sequencing of brain tissue and, where available, blood. Patients had been treated with at least one anti-epileptic drug before surgery. The TCR-sequenced patients were children whose drug-resistant epilepsy was caused by tuberous sclerosis complex, focal cortical dysplasia, Rasmussen encephalitis or hemimegalencephaly. The blood samples were collected right before the epilepsy surgery. The Monarch genomic DNA purification kit was used to extract bulk genomic DNA from unsorted brain tissue and whole blood. Overall results and qualifications from the work: The patients' HCMV serostatus was not known, and viral specificity was inferred solely from CDR3 sequence similarity. Because pre- and post-surgery blood were sequenced to different depths, clones absent from the pre-surgery sample may reflect undersampling.

There are 13 amino acids in the CDR3, from cysteine to phenylalanine inclusive. This entry keeps only the CDR3 DNA: 39 bases, framed from base 1. Via the germline V gene, CDR1 is SQVTM and CDR2 ANQGSEA. V sheds 3 bases and J sheds 0 bases, leaving 3 bases between their ends. This TCR was recovered from a boy less than two years old with focal cortical dysplasia and intractable seizures. Here the sequenced sample was peripheral blood, taken at surgery. Here the chain combines TRBV29-1 and TRBJ2-6; the D gene remains uncertain. This receptor has the CDR3 CSVEVSGANVLTF. The bases are TGCAGCGTTGAGGTCTCTGGGGCCAACGTCCTGACTTTC. Reference TRBV29-1 and TRBJ2-6 genes cover what lies past the CDR3, so the full variable domain is SAVISQKPSRDICQRGTSLTIQCQVDSQVTMMFWYRQQPGQSLTLIATANQGSEATYESGFVIDKFPISRPNLTFSTLTVSNMSPEDSSIYLCSVEVSGANVLTFGAGSRLTVL.